These 21 T cell receptor beta chains were sequenced from one sample in a study of graft-versus-host responses after intestinal transplantation. Only in-frame clones appear in the TCRdb table, and some are missing; sequencing was by immunoSEQ multiplex PCR. Here the sample spans about 45,000 clones, more than 85% being singletons. The material sequenced was PBMCs, taken 524 days after transplant. The receptors shown here come from a human patient who received an intestinal transplant, so some T cells may come from the graft donor.

J is TRBJ2-1 and V is TRBV27; unclear D gene. V lost 4 bases and J 5 bases, leaving 18 bases between the germline ends. The CDR3 is 16 amino acids. The germline CDR1 and CDR2 sequences are MNHEY and SMNVEV (reference sequence). This chain's CDR3 is CASSYSGWPRDNEQFF. As DNA, the CDR3 is TGTGCCAGCAGTTACTCCGGGTGGCCTCGGGACAATGAGCAGTTCTTC.

The V call is TRBV19, the J call TRBJ2-3; 8 nucleotides align to TRBD2. The CDR3 has 13 residues. CDR1 is LNHDA and CDR2 is SQIVND in the germline V gene (reference sequence). Trimming took 6 bases from V and 1 from J; bases not matched to a gene: 0. The CDR3 sequence: CASRTSGTDTQYF. CDR3 coding DNA: TGTGCCAGTAGGACTAGCGGCACAGATACGCAGTATTTT.

The genes are TRBV19 and TRBJ2-7, with 8 bases fitting TRBD2. CDR1 is LNHDA and CDR2 is SQIVND in the germline V gene (reference sequence). This CDR3 is built from 13 residues. V trimming: 7 bases; J trimming: 4 bases; junction bases outside the gene matches: 6. The CDR3 DNA reads as TGTGCCAGTAATGGAGCGGGGGAATACGAGCAGTACTTC. This gives the protein CASNGAGEYEQYF.

The gene calls are TRBV7-3 and TRBJ2-5, with no clear D. V was cut by 3 bases and J by 4 bases, with 9 bases left in between. CDR3 length: 13 residues. Germline V gene lookup returns CDR1 SGHTA and CDR2 FQGTGA. CDR3 DNA sequence: TGTGCCAGCAGCTTGGGCCATAGAGAGACCCAGTACTTC. This encodes CASSLGHRETQYF.

This clone occurred a few times. V and J are TRBV11-2 and TRBJ2-7, with D tentatively TRBD1 (6 bases). The V gene's germline CDR1 is SGHAT and CDR2 FQNNGV. CDR3 size: 12 residues. Trimming left V 5 bases short and J 4 bases short, with 9 bases between. CDR3 protein: CASSRTGYEQYF. CDR3 DNA sequence: TGTGCCAGCAGCCGTACAGGGTACGAGCAGTACTTC.

The V gene is TRBV18, the J gene TRBJ2-6; no clear D gene. Germline-derived CDR1 and CDR2 are KGHSH and LQKENI. Trimming removed 5 bases from V and 1 base from J, with 6 bases in between. The CDR3 spans 14 residues. DNA for the CDR3: TGTGCCAGCTCATCCCAATCTGGGGCCAACGTCCTGACTTTC. Its protein is CASSSQSGANVLTF.

A single count supports this clone. The chain combines TRBV9 with TRBJ1-4; the D gene is possibly TRBD1 (6 bases). The V end lost 3 bases, the J end lost 4 bases, and 13 bases lay between the germline ends. This CDR3 spans 15 amino acids. Germline CDR1 is SGDLS and CDR2 is YYNGEE. CDR3 sequence: CASSEGGIFNEKLFF. The CDR3, as DNA: TGTGCCAGCAGCGAGGGGGGTATTTTTAATGAAAAACTGTTTTTT.

V usage is TRBV7-9 and J usage is TRBJ2-5, with 8 bases matching TRBD1. The better agreement between TRBJ2-7 and the DNA end casts doubt on the J call. Germline-derived CDR1 and CDR2 are SEHNR and FQNEAQ (reference sequence). The CDR3 is made up of 16 amino acids. This chain's CDR3 is CASSLLRGQAEHEQYF. CDR3 DNA sequence: TGTGCCAGCAGCCTACTAAGGGGACAGGCGGAACACGAGCAGTACTTC.

The genes are TRBV28 and TRBJ2-7; D is uncertain. V was shortened by 6 bases and J by 0 bases, with 15 bases between the two germline ends. Germline V CDR1 and CDR2: MDHEN, SYDVKM. The CDR3 has 15 residues. CDR3 loop: CASSTIQRSSYEQYF. CDR3 coding DNA: TGTGCCAGCAGCACTATCCAAAGGAGCTCCTACGAGCAGTACTTC.

This chain links TRBV19 with TRBJ2-2; 10 nucleotides agree with TRBD2. Looked up from germline, CDR1 is LNHDA and CDR2 is SQIVND (reference sequence). V lost 1 base and J lost 7; bases outside the gene matches: 9. This CDR3 spans 17 amino acids. In nucleotides, the CDR3 is TGTGCCAGTAGTATAGTGGTCCTAGCGGGAGACGTCGGGGAGCTGTTTTTT. As protein: CASSIVVLAGDVGELFF.

The chain has TRBV11-3 and TRBJ2-7; TRBD1 might be the D (6 bases). Germline V CDR1 and CDR2: SGHNT, YENEEA. The CDR3 extends over 13 amino acids. V was shortened by 3 bases and J by 1 base, with 7 bases between the two germline ends. CDR3 protein: CASSFGQSYEQYF. CDR3 bases: TGTGCCAGCAGCTTTGGACAGTCCTACGAGCAGTACTTC.

This chain connects TRBV5-1 to TRBJ2-1, with 11 positions matching TRBD2. The CDR3 totals 15 residues. Germline V lookup: CDR1 SGHRS, CDR2 YFSETQ. Unmatched junction bases numbered 6, after V lost 0 bases and J lost 10 bases. The CDR3 DNA is TGCGCCAGCAGCTTGGTAGCGGGAGGGCCGGTAGAGCAGTTCTTC. This translates into CASSLVAGGPVEQFF.

V and J are TRBV28 and TRBJ1-1, with 7 bases that match TRBD1. CDR1 and CDR2 from the germline V gene are MDHEN and SYDVKM. The V segment lost 2 bases and the J segment 4 bases; nucleotides outside the gene matches: 4. The CDR3 totals 14 residues. The CDR3 sequence: CASSLTKGATEAFF. CDR3 coding DNA: TGTGCCAGCAGTTTAACGAAGGGGGCCACTGAAGCTTTCTTT.

The chain carries TRBV9 and TRBJ1-2, with a tentative D call TRBD1 (5 bases). Trimming shortened V by 0 bases and J by 6 bases, and 15 bases separated the two germline ends. This CDR3 contains 15 residues. In germline, CDR1 is SGDLS, CDR2 YYNGEE. CDR3 loop: CASSVVSGATNGYTF. CDR3 bases: TGTGCCAGCAGCGTAGTGTCTGGGGCGACAAATGGCTACACCTTC.

This clone was observed once. The rearrangement links TRBV7-2 to TRBJ1-1; D is perhaps TRBD1 (5 bases). This CDR3 is built from 14 residues. Germline V gene sequence: CDR1 SGHTA, CDR2 FQGNSA. V lost 6 bases to trimming and J lost 2 bases, with 13 bases between them. CDR3 nucleotide sequence: TGTGCCAGCAGATTGCAGGGTGGCAACACTGAAGCTTTCTTT. This encodes CASRLQGGNTEAFF.

This clone was observed a few times. The V call is TRBV28, the J call TRBJ2-1; TRBD1 aligns across 9 bases. The V gene end was trimmed by 6 bases and the J gene end by 2 bases; junction bases not matched to a gene: 2. The CDR3 sequence is 14 residues long. Germline values: CDR1 MDHEN, CDR2 SYDVKM. CDR3: CASRTGGAYNEQFF. CDR3 DNA: TGTGCCAGCAGAACAGGGGGCGCCTACAATGAGCAGTTCTTC.

J is TRBJ2-1 and V is TRBV27; 11 bases align to TRBD2. Germline values: CDR1 MNHEY, CDR2 SMNVEV (reference sequence). The CDR3 spans 17 residues. J gave up 6 bases and V 2 bases, and 9 bases lay outside the gene matches. The CDR3 nucleotides read TGTGCCAGCAGTTTAACCCGGACTAGCGGGCCCCCCAATGAGCAGTTCTTC. It encodes CASSLTRTSGPPNEQFF.

In this sample, this clone turned up a few times. V gene TRBV10-3 combines with J gene TRBJ1-2; perhaps TRBD1 as D (6 bases). CDR3 length: 12 residues. The germline CDR1 and CDR2 sequences are ENHRY and SYGVKD. Trimming took 6 bases from V and 1 from J, leaving 6 bases between them. In DNA, the CDR3 is TGTGCCATCAGGGACAGTAACTATGGCTACACCTTC. This sequence encodes CAIRDSNYGYTF.

The chain couples TRBV5-1 to TRBJ1-1; a weak D match, TRBD1 (5 bases). V was pared by 2 bases and J by 10 bases, with 12 bases between. The CDR3 runs 12 residues. Germline values: CDR1 SGHRS, CDR2 YFSETQ. The CDR3 is CASSFGTLGAFF. CDR3 nucleotide sequence: TGCGCCAGCAGCTTCGGGACTTTAGGAGCTTTCTTT.

This clone was found once. This chain connects TRBV5-6 to TRBJ2-7, with 7 nucleotides matching TRBD1. CDR3 size: 14 residues. CDR1 SGHDT and CDR2 YYEEEE come from the germline V gene. V trimming: 0 bases; J trimming: 2 bases; junction bases outside the gene matches: 2. The CDR3 DNA is TGTGCCAGCAGCTTGGGGCAGGGGGCCTACGAGCAGTACTTC. Encoded protein: CASSLGQGAYEQYF.

This rearrangement joins TRBV29-1 to TRBJ2-1; 10 bases are shared with TRBD2. Germline V gene sequence: CDR1 SQVTM, CDR2 ANQGSEA. The CDR3 is 14 amino acids. V lost 1 base and J lost 9; bases outside the gene matches: 6. CDR3 residues: CSVEGSSGRVEQFF. The CDR3 DNA follows: TGCAGCGTTGAAGGGTCTAGCGGGAGAGTTGAGCAGTTCTTC.